The T cell receptor beta chain under discussion was sequenced for a study of blood T cell repertoires in COVID-19. Profiled with immunoSEQ multiplex PCR; TCRdb holds only in-frame clones, not every one. The sample shows some 190,000 clones, approximately 89% of them seen only once. V dropped 3 bases and J dropped 6; count of bases not matched to a gene: 15. Per the germline V gene, CDR1 is LNHDA and CDR2 is SQIVND (reference sequence). The CDR3 consists of 18 residues. Participants were aged roughly 18 to 95 years, lived in under 30 US areas, and enrolled virtually. This sequence joins TRBV19 and TRBJ2-2; 8 nucleotides line up with TRBD1. Sequencing was done on a sample of PBMCs or T cells enriched from blood (not recorded which). The source of this sequence is a woman between 35 and 50 years old with acute COVID-19. The CDR3 protein is CASSIGAGQGLDSGELFF. CDR3 in DNA: TGTGCCAGTAGTATTGGGGCCGGACAGGGCTTGGACTCCGGGGAGCTGTTTTTT. Variable domain in full (rest from reference TRBV19 and TRBJ2-2): DGGITQSPKYLFRKEGQNVTLSCEQNLNHDAMYWYRQDPGQGLRLIYYSQIVNDFQKGDIAEGYSVSREKKESFPLTVTSAQKNPTAFYLCASSIGAGQGLDSGELFFGEGSRLTVL.